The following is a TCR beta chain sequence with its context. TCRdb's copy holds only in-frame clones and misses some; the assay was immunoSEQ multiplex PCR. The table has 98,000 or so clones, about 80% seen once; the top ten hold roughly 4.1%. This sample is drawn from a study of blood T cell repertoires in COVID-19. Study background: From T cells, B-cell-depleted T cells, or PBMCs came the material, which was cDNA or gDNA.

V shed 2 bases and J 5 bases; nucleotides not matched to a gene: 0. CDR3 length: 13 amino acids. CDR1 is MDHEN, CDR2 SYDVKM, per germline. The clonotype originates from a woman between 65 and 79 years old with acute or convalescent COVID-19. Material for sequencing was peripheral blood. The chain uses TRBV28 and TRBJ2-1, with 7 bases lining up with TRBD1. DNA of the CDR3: TGTGCCAGCAGTTTAGGGACAGACAATGAGCAGTTCTTC. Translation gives CASSLGTDNEQFF.